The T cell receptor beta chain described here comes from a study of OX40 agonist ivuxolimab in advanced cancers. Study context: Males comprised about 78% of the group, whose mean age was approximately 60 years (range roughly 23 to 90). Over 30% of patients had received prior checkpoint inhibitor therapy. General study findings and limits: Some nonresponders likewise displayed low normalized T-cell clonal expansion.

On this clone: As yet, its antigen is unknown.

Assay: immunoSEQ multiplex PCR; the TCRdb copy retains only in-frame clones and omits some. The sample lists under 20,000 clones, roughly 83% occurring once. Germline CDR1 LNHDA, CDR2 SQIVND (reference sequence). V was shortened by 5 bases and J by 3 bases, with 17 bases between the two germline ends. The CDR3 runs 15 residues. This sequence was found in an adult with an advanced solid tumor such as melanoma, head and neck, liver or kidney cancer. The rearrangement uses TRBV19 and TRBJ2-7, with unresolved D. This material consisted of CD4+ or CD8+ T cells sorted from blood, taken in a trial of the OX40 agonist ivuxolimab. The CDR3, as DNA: TGTGCCAGTAGTCTAAGGACCGATTCCATCTACGAGCAGTACTTC. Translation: CASSLRTDSIYEQYF.